This T cell receptor (beta chain) was found in a study of cytomegalovirus exposure and HLA in healthy donors. Losses at the gene ends were 5 bases for V and 1 base for J; bases not matched to a gene: 2. This CDR3 is built from 14 residues. The germline gives CDR1 MNHEY, CDR2 SVGAGI. The PCR employed 60 Vbeta primers together with 13 Jbeta primers. Clones were read by immunoSEQ multiplex PCR, and TCRdb kept only the in-frame ones, dropping some. This table holds some 210,000 clones, about 72% found once. Material: PBMCs. This clonotype originated in a male donor in good health and CMV-seronegative. The chain has TRBV6-5 and TRBJ1-1; 9 nucleotides line up with TRBD1. CDR3 bases: TGTGCCAGCAGTCAGGACAGGGGGAACACTGAAGCTTTCTTT. Translating gives CASSQDRGNTEAFF.